This TCR beta chain was profiled in a study of blood T cell repertoires in COVID-19 (dated by TCRdb to about 2020). For context, the study as a whole: Samples from collaborators originated in the United States, Italy and Spain and spanned both the acute and convalescent phases of COVID-19. The repertoires were released in a freely available public database intended as a resource for research on the immune response to SARS-CoV-2. The samples were drawn from two sources: the first 160 participants of the ongoing ImmuneRACE study, and 1,254 subjects contributed by 6 global collaborators. Nearly every sample came with metadata listing a de-identified subject ID, COVID-19 status, age in years and sex. Where available, HLA class I and class II types were obtained from metadata supplied by the sample provider rather than from assay-based typing. The dataset comprised deeply sampled blood TCRbeta repertoires from subjects exposed to, actively infected with, or recovered from COVID-19. The material from the prospective study consisted of cDNA or gDNA derived from T cells, B-cell-depleted T cells, or PBMCs. Broad study findings and their caveats: How much clinical and demographic metadata was included differed by source and by participant, and the metadata was provided uncurated.

The CDR3 starts with the cysteine, ends with the phenylalanine, and has 14 residues. The sequence is cut down to CDR3 DNA, 42 bases in frame from base 1. V and J are trimmed by 6 bases and 6 bases, and the gene matches miss 10 bases of the junction. The germline V gene specifies SNHLY as CDR1 and FYNNEI as CDR2. TCRbeta CDR3 regions were amplified from genomic DNA using the immunoSEQ Assay, a bias-controlled multiplex PCR. Per the source publication's procedure: The number of nucleated cells in each sample was estimated from the amplification of reference gene primers within the assay. To quantify the absolute abundance of each unique TCRbeta CDR3 rearrangement, sequence reads were collapsed and filtered. For each sample, productive Simpson clonality was calculated by taking the square root of Simpson's diversity index across productive rearrangements. TCRdb took over this immuneACCESS table, retaining in-frame rearrangements with V and J assigned. Such tables are incomplete; in checked studies, under half of the missing clones stem from an unresolved V gene, and the remainder is unexplained. That table supplies the V and J calls and clone size; D and trimming were determined from the DNA. In this sample the table shows about 75,000 clones, more than 65% of which occur a single time. The top ten constitute approximately 20% of the sample.

Turning to this clone: The target of this receptor is not known. Base qualities are missing; no much larger clone stands one base away.

Whole blood was collected in K2EDTA tubes by collaborating institutions according to the institutions' own protocols. For TCRbeta analysis, collaborators shipped samples as frozen whole blood, isolated PBMCs, or DNA extracted from either of those sample types. The sample was peripheral blood. This sequence was found in a woman in her forties or fifties with acute or convalescent COVID-19. The V gene is TRBV2 and the J gene is TRBJ1-1; 7 junctional bases match TRBD1. The sequenced DNA: TGTGCCAGCAGCTCCCAGGGGGATAGGGCTGAAGCTTTCTTT. Translated, it reads CASSSQGDRAEAFF.